These 4 T cell receptor beta chains came from one sample sequenced in a study of blood T cell repertoires in COVID-19. Data came from immunoSEQ multiplex PCR; TCRdb stores just in-frame clones and leaves some out. The table has 100,000 to 150,000 clones, 70% to 90% seen once. The specimen was peripheral blood. The receptors here all came from a man aged 50 to 60 with acute or convalescent COVID-19.

The CDR3 sequence: CSVEIRTREGYTF. The CDR3 nucleotides are TGCAGCGTTGAAATAAGGACTCGGGAAGGCTACACCTTC. J is TRBJ1-2 and V is TRBV29-1; D unresolved. The CDR3 length is 13 residues. Germline V CDR1 and CDR2: SQVTM, ANQGSEA. V shed 2 bases and J shed 8 bases, with 15 bases lying between them.

CDR3 amino acids: CASSQDRGWAEAFF. CDR3 bases: TGTGCCAGCAGCCAAGATCGGGGTTGGGCTGAAGCTTTCTTT. The genes are TRBV14 and TRBJ1-1; D gene ambiguous. V was trimmed by 0 bases and J by 6 bases, leaving 11 bases between them. The length of the CDR3 is 14 residues. The germline CDR1 and CDR2 sequences are SGHDN and FVKESK.

The chain couples TRBV19 to TRBJ1-1; D perhaps matches TRBD1 (5 bases). Germline CDR1 LNHDA, CDR2 SQIVND (reference sequence). V was shortened by 8 bases and J by 0 bases, with 13 bases between the two germline ends. The CDR3 covers 14 residues. The CDR3, as DNA: TGTGCCAGTCAAGTGGACACCCTGAACACTGAAGCTTTCTTT. It is translated as CASQVDTLNTEAFF. The variable domain in full, with the rest retrieved from reference TRBV19 and TRBJ1-1, is DGGITQSPKYLFRKEGQNVTLSCEQNLNHDAMYWYRQDPGQGLRLIYYSQIVNDFQKGDIAEGYSVSREKKESFPLTVTSAQKNPTAFYLCASQVDTLNTEAFFGQGTRLTVV.

The genes are TRBV3-1 (or the pseudogene TRBV3-2) and TRBJ2-3; 8 nucleotides agree with TRBD2. V dropped 0 bases and J dropped 4; count of bases not matched to a gene: 9. The CDR3 has 17 residues. Germline CDR1 and CDR2: LGHDT and YNNKEL (reference sequence). The CDR3 coding sequence is TGTGCCAGCAGCCAAGAACCAGCGGGAGATTGGGCAGATACGCAGTATTTT. The encoded protein is CASSQEPAGDWADTQYF.